The T cell receptor beta chain under discussion was sequenced for a study of early T cells in non-severe SARS-CoV-2 infection (dated by TCRdb to about 2021). Describing the broader study: Because TCR sequencing was done on bulk RNA from unsorted whole blood, the alpha and beta chains could not be paired.

The CDR3 sequence holds 11 residues, the cysteine and phenylalanine included. Only the CDR3 DNA is retained, 33 bases long and in frame from the first base. Between the V and J ends, shortened by 0 bases and 6 bases respectively, the junction contains 5 bases. The germline V gene encodes CDR1 DFQATT and CDR2 SNEGSKA (reference sequence). Preparation of the library involved 5' RACE. The instrument was a NextSeq 500. In the TCR library protocol, unique molecular identifiers were attached to individual cDNA molecules to correct for PCR bias and sequencing error. Both TCR alpha and beta chains were sequenced, and tight co-correlation was observed between alpha and beta sequence abundances in each sample. On the study's bioinformatics: Decombinator V4 was used to annotate the V gene, J gene and CDR3 of the TCR sequences. TCRs were defined as expanded if a significant change between any two time points was detected under a Poisson model with p below 0.0001. TCR abundances were normalised to the total number of TCRs sequenced in each sample and reported as counts per million. MAIT TCRs were defined by TRAV1-2 paired with TRAJ12, TRAJ20 or TRAJ33, and iNKT TCRs by TRAV10 paired with TRAJ18. VDJdb, accessed 1 November 2021, was searched for CMV, EBV and SARS-CoV-2 annotated TCRs, excluding TCRs annotated for multiple antigens. The raw public data were reprocessed by TCRdb itself: fastp quality trimming at Q25, MiXCR clonotype calling, in-frame beta chains only. Records with the same CDR3 protein are collapsed into one entry carrying the most frequent genes and DNA. The V and J calls reflect TCRdb's pipeline rather than the authors' work. The sample records approximately 42,000 distinct CDR3 sequences, over 6% of which are singletons. Under 5% of the sample lies in the top ten.

What the research found in general, with its limitations: VDJdb matching was skewed toward anti-spike CD8 responses and likely underestimated virus-specific expansions by missing private and CD4 specificities.

With regard to this clonotype: There is no known antigen for this receptor. Nothing much larger sits one base from this clone, and base qualities are not available.

The study was a case-control design nested within a healthcare worker cohort in London, UK, with weekly nasopharyngeal swab PCR tests and blood sampling. Healthcare workers were recruited between 23 and 31 March 2020, during the week of the UK lockdown, and were followed weekly for up to roughly 16 weeks. The receptor was derived from an adult who was a healthcare worker with PCR-confirmed SARS-CoV-2 infection or an uninfected control (not recorded which). The chain uses TRBV20-1 and TRBJ2-5; the D gene is not confidently resolved. Sequenced material: whole blood. The CDR3 protein sequence reads: CSARDRQTQYF. The DNA is as follows: TGCAGTGCTAGAGATCGCCAGACCCAGTACTTC.